This TCR beta chain was obtained from a study of blood T cell repertoires in COVID-19. Study context: Researchers got acute and convalescent COVID-19 samples from the United States, Italy and Spain.

In the source study's methods: From reference gene primer amplification, estimates of nucleated cell counts were derived. TCRdb's copy holds only in-frame clones and misses some; the assay was immunoSEQ multiplex PCR. V and J calls and clone size are those listed in that table; D and trimming were worked out from the DNA. The sample carries under 300,000 clones, 83% recorded once. V lost 1 base and J 5 bases, leaving 18 bases between the germline ends. The CDR3 loop spans 17 amino acids. CDR1 is SGHTA and CDR2 is FQGNSA in the germline V gene. The clonotype comes from a woman aged 45 to 65 who had recovered from COVID-19. Sequenced input: peripheral blood. The gene calls are TRBV7-2 and TRBJ1-5; D not resolved. In DNA form, the CDR3 reads TGTGCCAGCAGCTTAGAGCCGGTGGAGGCTTGGGATCAGCCCCAGCATTTT. This codes for CASSLEPVEAWDQPQHF.